The rows below give T cell receptor beta chains drawn from one sample of a study of T cell responses to AZD1222 COVID-19 vaccine. The assay was immunoSEQ multiplex PCR, and TCRdb's table has in-frame clones only and misses some. The sample carries roughly 120,000 clones, roughly nine tenths recorded once. Sequencing was performed on peripheral blood, taken 28 days after the second AZD1222 dose. Receptor source: an adult who received the AZD1222 COVID-19 vaccine. Both conserved end residues are trimmed from each CDR3. Each record gives: clone size, J gene, V gene, CDR3 length, CDR3 protein. Size tells how often a clone was seen (once, few, many) or the class of an expanded clone, and some rows leave it out.

-	TRBJ2-5	TRBV19	13	ASSILAGGLETQY
-	TRBJ2-7	TRBV5-1	12	ASSLDRGVYEQY
-	TRBJ2-3	TRBV27	12	ASSLSTGADTQY
-	TRBJ2-2	TRBV7-3	12	ASSLGQNTGELF
-	TRBJ2-7	TRBV6-2/TRBV6-3	13	ASSTGQGTPYEQY
-	TRBJ1-1	TRBV3-1/TRBV3-2	15	ASSPFGQGARSTEAF
once	TRBJ1-5	TRBV6-1	12	ASSENRGVRPQH
once	TRBJ2-7	TRBV28	12	ASSFGTGSYEQY
-	TRBJ2-5	TRBV19	12	ASSSSGVKETQY
-	TRBJ2-3	TRBV7-2	13	ASSLSLAGVDTQY
-	TRBJ1-6	TRBV28	13	ASSLGAQGNSPLH
-	TRBJ1-2	TRBV7-9	11	ASSFVQGFGYT
-	TRBJ2-1	TRBV12-3/TRBV12-4	11	ASNSQQDNEQF
-	TRBJ1-2	TRBV27	11	ASSPGRVYGYT
-	TRBJ2-2	TRBV28	16	ASSLYQWGQGDTGELF
-	TRBJ1-3	TRBV5-1	13	ASSFTGASGNTIY
-	TRBJ1-1	TRBV11-3	10	ASSNYGTEAF
-	TRBJ1-4	TRBV29-1	13	SVSQGMGTNEKLF
-	TRBJ1-3	TRBV15	15	ATSRGTRGMSGNTIY
-	TRBJ2-1	TRBV3-1/TRBV3-2	11	ASSQDPGNEQF
-	TRBJ1-6	TRBV11-2	13	ASSSTGLLDSPLH
once	TRBJ2-1	TRBV19	13	ASSMWGQGHNEQF
-	TRBJ2-7	TRBV27	12	ASSTLGYSYEQY
-	TRBJ1-5	TRBV19	16	ASSRGQDGAGTYQPQH
-	TRBJ2-7	TRBV7-9	12	ASSSLTGSYEQY
-	TRBJ1-5	TRBV19	14	ASSITSGVNNQPQH
-	TRBJ1-3	TRBV28	14	ASSFSGGAGGNTIY
-	TRBJ2-3	TRBV30	11	ASRLAGTDTQY